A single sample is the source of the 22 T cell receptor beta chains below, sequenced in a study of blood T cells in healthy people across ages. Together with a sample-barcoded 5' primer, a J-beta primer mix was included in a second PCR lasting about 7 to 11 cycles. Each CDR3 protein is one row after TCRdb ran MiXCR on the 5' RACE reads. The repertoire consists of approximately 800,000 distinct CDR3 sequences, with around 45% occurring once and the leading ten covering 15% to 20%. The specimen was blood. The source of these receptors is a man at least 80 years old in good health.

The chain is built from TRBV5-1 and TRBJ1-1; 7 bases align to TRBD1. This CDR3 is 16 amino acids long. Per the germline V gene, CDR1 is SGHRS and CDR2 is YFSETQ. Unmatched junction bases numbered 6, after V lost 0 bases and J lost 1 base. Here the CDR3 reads CASSLEPGQWNTEAFF. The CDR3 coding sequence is TGCGCCAGCAGCTTGGAACCGGGACAGTGGAACACTGAAGCTTTCTTT.

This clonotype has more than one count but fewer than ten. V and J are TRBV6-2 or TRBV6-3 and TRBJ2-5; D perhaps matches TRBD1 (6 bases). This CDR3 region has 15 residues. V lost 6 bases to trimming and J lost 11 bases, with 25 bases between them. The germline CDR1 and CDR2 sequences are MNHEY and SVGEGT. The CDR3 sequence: CASSRSSLGANEQYF. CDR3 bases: TGTGCCAGCAGCCGCTCTTCCTTGGGGGCCAATGAGCAGTACTTC.

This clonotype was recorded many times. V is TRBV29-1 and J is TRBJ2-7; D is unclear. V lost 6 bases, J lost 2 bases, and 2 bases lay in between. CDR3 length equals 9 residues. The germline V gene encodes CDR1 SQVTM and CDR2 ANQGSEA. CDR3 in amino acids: CSVAYEQYF. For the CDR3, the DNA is TGCAGCGTCGCCTACGAGCAGTACTTC.

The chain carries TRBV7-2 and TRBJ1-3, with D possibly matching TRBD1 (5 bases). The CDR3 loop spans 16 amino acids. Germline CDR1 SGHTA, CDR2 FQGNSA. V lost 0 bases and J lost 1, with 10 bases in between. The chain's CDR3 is CASSLAGTVSGNTIYF. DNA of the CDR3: TGTGCCAGCAGCTTAGCGGGGACGGTTTCTGGAAACACCATATATTTT.

CDR3 region: CASSQGLAGRGYDNEQFF. CDR3 bases: TGCGCCAGCAGCCAAGGACTAGCGGGGAGAGGATACGATAATGAGCAGTTCTTC. This chain joins TRBV4-1 and TRBJ2-1, with 11 bases matching TRBD2. V shed 1 base, J shed 7 bases, and the junction held 12 bases outside the gene matches. Germline CDR1 MGHRA, CDR2 YSYEKL. The length of the CDR3 is 18 residues.

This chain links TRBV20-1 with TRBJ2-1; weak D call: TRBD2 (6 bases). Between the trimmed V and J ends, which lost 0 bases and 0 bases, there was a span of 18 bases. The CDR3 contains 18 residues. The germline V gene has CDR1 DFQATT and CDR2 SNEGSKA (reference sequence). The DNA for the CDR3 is TGCAGTGCTAGAGATCCCAGCGGGTCCAAGAACTCCTACAATGAGCAGTTCTTC. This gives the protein CSARDPSGSKNSYNEQFF.

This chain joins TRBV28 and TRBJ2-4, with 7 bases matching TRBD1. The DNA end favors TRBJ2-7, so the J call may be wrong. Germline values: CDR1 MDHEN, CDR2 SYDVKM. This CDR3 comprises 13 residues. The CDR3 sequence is CASSLDRVSEQYF. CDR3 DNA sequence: TGTGCCAGCAGTTTAGACAGGGTTAGCGAGCAGTACTTC.

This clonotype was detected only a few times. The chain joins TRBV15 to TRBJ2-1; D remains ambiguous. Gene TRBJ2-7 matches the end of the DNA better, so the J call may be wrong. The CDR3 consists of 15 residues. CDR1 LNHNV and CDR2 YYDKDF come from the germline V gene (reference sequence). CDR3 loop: CATSREKTGHNEQYF. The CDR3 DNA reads TGTGCCACCAGCAGAGAAAAGACTGGGCACAATGAGCAGTACTTC.

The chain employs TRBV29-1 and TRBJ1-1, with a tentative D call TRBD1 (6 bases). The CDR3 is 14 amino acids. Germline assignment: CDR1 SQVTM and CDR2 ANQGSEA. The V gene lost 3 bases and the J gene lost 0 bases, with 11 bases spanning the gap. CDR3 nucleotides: TGCAGCGTTGAGGTACAGGGCCTGAACACTGAAGCTTTCTTT. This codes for CSVEVQGLNTEAFF.

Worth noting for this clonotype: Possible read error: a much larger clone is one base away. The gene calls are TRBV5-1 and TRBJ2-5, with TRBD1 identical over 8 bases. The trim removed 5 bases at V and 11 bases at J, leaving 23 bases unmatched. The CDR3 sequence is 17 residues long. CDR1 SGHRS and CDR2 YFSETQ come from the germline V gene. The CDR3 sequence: CASSFRGLGPQANEQYF. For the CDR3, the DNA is TGCGCCAGCAGTTTCAGGGGGCTGGGACCGCAAGCCAATGAGCAGTACTTC.

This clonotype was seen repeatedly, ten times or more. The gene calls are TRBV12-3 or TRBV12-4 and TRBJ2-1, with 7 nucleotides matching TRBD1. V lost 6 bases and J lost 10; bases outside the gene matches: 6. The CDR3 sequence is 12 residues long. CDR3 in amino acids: CASRVGQAEQFF. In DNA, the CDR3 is TGTGCCAGCAGGGTTGGACAGGCAGAGCAGTTCTTC.

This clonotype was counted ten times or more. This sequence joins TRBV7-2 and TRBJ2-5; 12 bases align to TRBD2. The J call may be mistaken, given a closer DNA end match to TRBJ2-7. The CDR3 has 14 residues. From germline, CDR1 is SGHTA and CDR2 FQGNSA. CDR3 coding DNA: TGTGCCAGCAGCTCGACTAGCGGGAGATACGAGCAGTACTTC. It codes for CASSSTSGRYEQYF.

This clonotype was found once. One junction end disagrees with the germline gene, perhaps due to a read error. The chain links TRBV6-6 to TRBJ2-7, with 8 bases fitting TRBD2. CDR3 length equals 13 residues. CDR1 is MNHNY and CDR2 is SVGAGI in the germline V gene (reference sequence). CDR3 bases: TGTGCCGGCAGTCCCGGGACTAGCTACGAGCAGTACTTC. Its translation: CAGSPGTSYEQYF.

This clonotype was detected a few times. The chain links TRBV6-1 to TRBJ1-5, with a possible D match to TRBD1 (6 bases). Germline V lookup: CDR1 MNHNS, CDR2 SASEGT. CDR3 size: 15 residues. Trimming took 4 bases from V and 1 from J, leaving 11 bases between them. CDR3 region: CASSALGHSNQPQHF. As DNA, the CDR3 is TGTGCCAGCAGTGCTCTGGGACACAGCAATCAGCCCCAGCATTTT.

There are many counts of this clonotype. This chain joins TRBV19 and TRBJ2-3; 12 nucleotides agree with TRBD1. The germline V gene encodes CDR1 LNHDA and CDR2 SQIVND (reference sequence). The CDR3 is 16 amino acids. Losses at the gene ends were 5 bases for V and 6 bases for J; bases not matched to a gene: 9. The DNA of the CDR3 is TGTGCCAGTAGTCCGGACGGGACAGGGGGCGCCGATACGCAGTATTTT. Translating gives CASSPDGTGGADTQYF.

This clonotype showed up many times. In DNA form, the CDR3 reads TGCAGTGCGGTGCCGGGACTAGCGGCGTTCAAGGATGAGCAGTTCTTC. It is translated as CSAVPGLAAFKDEQFF. The chain combines TRBV20-1 with TRBJ2-1; 11 nucleotides line up with TRBD2. The CDR3 covers 16 residues. V shed 6 bases and J 8 bases; nucleotides not matched to a gene: 15. Per the germline V gene, CDR1 is DFQATT and CDR2 is SNEGSKA (reference sequence).

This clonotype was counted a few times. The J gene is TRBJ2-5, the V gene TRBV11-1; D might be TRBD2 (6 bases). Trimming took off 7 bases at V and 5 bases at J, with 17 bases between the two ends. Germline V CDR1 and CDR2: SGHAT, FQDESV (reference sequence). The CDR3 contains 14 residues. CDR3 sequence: CASNRGPAGETQYF. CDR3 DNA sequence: TGTGCCAGCAATCGGGGTCCGGCGGGGGAGACCCAGTACTTC.

Here the CDR3 DNA reads TGTGCCAGCAGTGACGGACAGGGGGGTACCGAGACCCAGTACTTC. This codes for CASSDGQGGTETQYF. The V call is TRBV2, the J call TRBJ2-5; 10 bases align to TRBD1. V gave up 3 bases and J gave up 5 bases; unmatched junction bases: 6. CDR3 length: 15 residues. Germline CDR1 and CDR2: SNHLY and FYNNEI.

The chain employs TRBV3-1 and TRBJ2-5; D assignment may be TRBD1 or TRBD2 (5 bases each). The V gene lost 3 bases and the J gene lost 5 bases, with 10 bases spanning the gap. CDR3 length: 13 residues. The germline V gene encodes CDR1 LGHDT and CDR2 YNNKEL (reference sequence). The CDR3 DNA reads TGTGCCAGCAGCCAGGGACCCAGCGAGACCCAGTACTTC. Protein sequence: CASSQGPSETQYF.

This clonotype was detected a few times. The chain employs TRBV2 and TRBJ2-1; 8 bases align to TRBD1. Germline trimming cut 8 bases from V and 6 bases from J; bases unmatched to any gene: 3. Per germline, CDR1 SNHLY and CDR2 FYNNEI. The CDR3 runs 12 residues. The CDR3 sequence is CASETGVNEQFF. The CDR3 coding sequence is TGTGCCAGCGAGACAGGGGTCAATGAGCAGTTCTTC.

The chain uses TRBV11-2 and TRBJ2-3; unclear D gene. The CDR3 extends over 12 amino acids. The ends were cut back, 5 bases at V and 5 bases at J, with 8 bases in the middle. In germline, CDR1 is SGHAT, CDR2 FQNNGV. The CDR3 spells CASSPPRDTQYF. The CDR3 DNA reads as TGTGCCAGCAGCCCCCCAAGAGATACGCAGTATTTT.

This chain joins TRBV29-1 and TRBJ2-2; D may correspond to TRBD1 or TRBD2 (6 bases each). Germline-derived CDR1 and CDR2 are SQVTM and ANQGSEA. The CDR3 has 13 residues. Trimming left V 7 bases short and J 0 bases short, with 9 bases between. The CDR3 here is CSGGAANTGELFF. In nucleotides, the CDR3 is TGCAGCGGGGGGGCTGCGAACACCGGGGAGCTGTTTTTT.